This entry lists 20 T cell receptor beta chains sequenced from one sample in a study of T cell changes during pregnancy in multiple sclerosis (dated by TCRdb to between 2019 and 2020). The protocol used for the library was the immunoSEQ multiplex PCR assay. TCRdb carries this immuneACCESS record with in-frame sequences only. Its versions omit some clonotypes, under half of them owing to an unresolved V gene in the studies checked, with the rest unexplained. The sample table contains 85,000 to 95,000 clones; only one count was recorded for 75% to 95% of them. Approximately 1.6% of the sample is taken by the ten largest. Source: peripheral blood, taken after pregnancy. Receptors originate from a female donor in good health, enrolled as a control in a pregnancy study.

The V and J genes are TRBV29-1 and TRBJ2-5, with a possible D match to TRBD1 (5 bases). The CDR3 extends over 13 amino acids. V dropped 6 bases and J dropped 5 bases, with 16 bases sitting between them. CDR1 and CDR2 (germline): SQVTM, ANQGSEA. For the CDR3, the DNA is TGCAGCGTGACAGCACCCAATATGGAGACCCAGTACTTC. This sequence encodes CSVTAPNMETQYF.

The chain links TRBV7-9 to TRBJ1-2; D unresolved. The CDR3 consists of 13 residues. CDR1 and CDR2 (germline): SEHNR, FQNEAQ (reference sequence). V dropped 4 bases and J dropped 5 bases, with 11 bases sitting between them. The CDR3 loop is CASSSSGRYGYTF. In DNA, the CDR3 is TGTGCCAGCAGCTCCAGCGGACGATATGGCTACACCTTC.

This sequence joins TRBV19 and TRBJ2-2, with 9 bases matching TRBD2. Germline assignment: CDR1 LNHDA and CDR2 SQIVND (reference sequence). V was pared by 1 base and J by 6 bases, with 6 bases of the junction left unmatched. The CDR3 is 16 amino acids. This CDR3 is CASSIVASGASGELFF. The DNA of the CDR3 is TGTGCCAGTAGTATAGTAGCTAGCGGGGCGTCCGGGGAGCTGTTTTTT.

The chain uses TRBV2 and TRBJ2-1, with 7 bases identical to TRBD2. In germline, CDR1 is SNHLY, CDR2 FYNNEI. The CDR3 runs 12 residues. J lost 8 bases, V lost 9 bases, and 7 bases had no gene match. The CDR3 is CASAAGVYEQFF. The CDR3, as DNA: TGTGCCAGTGCTGCGGGGGTCTATGAGCAGTTCTTC. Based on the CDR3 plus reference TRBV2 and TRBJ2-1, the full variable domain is EPEVTQTPSHQVTQMGQEVILRCVPISNHLYFYWYRQILGQKVEFLVSFYNNEISEKSEIFDDQFSVERPDGSNFTLKIRSTKLEDSAMYFCASAAGVYEQFFGPGTRLTVL.

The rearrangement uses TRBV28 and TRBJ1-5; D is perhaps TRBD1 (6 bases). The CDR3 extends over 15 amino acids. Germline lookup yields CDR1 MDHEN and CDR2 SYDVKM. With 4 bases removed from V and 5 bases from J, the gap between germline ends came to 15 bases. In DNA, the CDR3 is TGTGCCAGCAGTTGGGGGGGGAGGGGGGATCAGCCCCAGCATTTT. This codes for CASSWGGRGDQPQHF.

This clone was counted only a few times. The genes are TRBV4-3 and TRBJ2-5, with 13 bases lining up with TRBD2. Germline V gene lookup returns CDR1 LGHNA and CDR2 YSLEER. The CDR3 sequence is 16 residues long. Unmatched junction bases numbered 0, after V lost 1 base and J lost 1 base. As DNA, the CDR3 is TGCGCCAGCAGCCAAGGACTAGCGGGGGGCCAAGAGACCCAGTACTTC. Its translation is CASSQGLAGGQETQYF.

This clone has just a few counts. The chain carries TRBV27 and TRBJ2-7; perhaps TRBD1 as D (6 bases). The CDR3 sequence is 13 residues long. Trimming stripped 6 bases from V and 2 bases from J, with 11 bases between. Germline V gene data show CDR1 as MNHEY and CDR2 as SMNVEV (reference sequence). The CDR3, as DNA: TGTGCCAGCAGGAGACAGGCGCCCTACGAGCAGTACTTC. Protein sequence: CASRRQAPYEQYF.

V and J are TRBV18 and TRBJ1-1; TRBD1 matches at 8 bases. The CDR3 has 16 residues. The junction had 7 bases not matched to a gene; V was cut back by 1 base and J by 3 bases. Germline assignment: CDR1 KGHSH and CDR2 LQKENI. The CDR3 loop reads CASSPRQGATDTEAFF. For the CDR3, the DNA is TGTGCCAGCTCACCACGGCAGGGGGCTACGGACACTGAAGCTTTCTTT. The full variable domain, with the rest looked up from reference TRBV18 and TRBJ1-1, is NAGVMQNPRHLVRRRGQEARLRCSPMKGHSHVYWYRQLPEEGLKFMVYLQKENIIDESGMPKERFSAEFPKEGPSILRIQQVVRGDSAAYFCASSPRQGATDTEAFFGQGTRLTVV.

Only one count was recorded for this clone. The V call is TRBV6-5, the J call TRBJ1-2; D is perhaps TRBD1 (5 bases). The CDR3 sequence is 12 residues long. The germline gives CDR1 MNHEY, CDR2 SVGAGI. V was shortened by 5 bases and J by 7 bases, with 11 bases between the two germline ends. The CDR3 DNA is TGTGCCAGCAGTGGACATAGGGGTGGCTACACCTTC. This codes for CASSGHRGGYTF.

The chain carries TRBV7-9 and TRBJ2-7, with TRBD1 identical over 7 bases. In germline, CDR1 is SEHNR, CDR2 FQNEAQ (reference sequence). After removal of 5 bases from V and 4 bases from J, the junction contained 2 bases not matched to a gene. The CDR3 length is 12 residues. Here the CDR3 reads CASSQDRYEQYF. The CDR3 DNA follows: TGTGCCAGCAGCCAGGACAGGTACGAGCAGTACTTC.

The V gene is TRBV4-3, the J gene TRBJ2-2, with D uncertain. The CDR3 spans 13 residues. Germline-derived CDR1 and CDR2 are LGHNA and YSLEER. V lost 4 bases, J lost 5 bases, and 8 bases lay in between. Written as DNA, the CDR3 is TGCGCCAGCAGCCCCCTTTCGACCGGGGAGCTGTTTTTT. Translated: CASSPLSTGELFF.

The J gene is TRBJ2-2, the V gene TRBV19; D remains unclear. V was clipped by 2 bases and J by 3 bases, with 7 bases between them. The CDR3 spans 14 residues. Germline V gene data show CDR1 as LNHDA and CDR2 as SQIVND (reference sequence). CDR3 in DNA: TGTGCCAGTAGTATAATTCGGGACACCGGGGAGCTGTTTTTT. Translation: CASSIIRDTGELFF.

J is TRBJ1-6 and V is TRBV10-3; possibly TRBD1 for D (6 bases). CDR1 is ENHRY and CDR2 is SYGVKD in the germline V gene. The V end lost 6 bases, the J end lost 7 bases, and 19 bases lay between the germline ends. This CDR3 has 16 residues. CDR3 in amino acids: CAISAQGGTSNSPLHF. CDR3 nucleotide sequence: TGTGCCATCAGCGCCCAGGGAGGGACATCGAATTCACCCCTCCACTTT.

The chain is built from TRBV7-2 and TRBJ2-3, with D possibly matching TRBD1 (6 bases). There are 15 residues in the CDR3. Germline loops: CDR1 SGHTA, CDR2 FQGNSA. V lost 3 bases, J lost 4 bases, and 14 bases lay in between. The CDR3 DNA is TGTGCCAGCAGCTTTTTTGCAGGGGCTGCAGATACGCAGTATTTT. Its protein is CASSFFAGAADTQYF. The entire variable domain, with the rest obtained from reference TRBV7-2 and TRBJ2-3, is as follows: GAGVSQSPSNKVTEKGKDVELRCDPISGHTALYWYRQSLGQGLEFLIYFQGNSAPDKSGLPSDRFSAERTGGSVSTLTIQRTQQEDSAVYLCASSFFAGAADTQYFGPGTRLTVL.

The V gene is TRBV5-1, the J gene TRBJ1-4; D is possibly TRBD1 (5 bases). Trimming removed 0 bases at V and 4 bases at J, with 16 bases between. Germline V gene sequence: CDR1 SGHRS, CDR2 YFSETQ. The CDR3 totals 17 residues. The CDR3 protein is CASSLEGARRFNEKLFF. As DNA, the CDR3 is TGCGCCAGCAGCTTGGAAGGGGCAAGACGGTTTAATGAAAAACTGTTTTTT.

The chain's CDR3 is CASRRGQGRDYGYTF. For the CDR3, the DNA is TGTGCCAGTAGGCGCGGACAGGGTCGGGACTATGGCTACACCTTC. The chain combines TRBV19 with TRBJ1-2, with TRBD1 matching 8 bases. Trimming at V came to 6 bases and at J to 3 bases, leaving 9 bases not matched to a gene. CDR1 and CDR2 (germline): LNHDA, SQIVND (reference sequence). The CDR3 has 15 residues.

The CDR3 protein is CASSGQARTEAFF. The CDR3 DNA reads TGTGCCAGCAGCGGACAGGCAAGGACTGAAGCTTTCTTT. The V gene is TRBV7-8, the J gene TRBJ1-1; 7 nucleotides agree with TRBD1. The V gene end was trimmed by 5 bases and the J gene end by 5 bases; junction bases not matched to a gene: 5. Germline V gene data show CDR1 as SGHVS and CDR2 as FQNEAQ. The CDR3 covers 13 residues.

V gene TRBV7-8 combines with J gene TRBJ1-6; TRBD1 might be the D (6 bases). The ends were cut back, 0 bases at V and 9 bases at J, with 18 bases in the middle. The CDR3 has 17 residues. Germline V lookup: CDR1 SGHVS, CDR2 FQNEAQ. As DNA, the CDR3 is TGTGCCAGCAGCTTAGCGCCGCGGGGGGCAGGGATTTCACCCCTCCACTTT. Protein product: CASSLAPRGAGISPLHF.

The DNA of the CDR3 is TGTGCCAGCAGCCCAGACGGCAACAGGGTGGGGCAGCCCCAGCATTTT. Amino acids: CASSPDGNRVGQPQHF. V usage is TRBV7-2 and J usage is TRBJ1-5; perhaps TRBD1 as D (6 bases). The V end lost 5 bases, the J end lost 7 bases, and 21 bases lay between the germline ends. The CDR3 extends over 16 amino acids. Germline CDR1 is SGHTA and CDR2 is FQGNSA. Using reference TRBV7-2 and TRBJ1-5 for the parts outside the CDR3, the full variable domain is GAGVSQSPSNKVTEKGKDVELRCDPISGHTALYWYRQSLGQGLEFLIYFQGNSAPDKSGLPSDRFSAERTGGSVSTLTIQRTQQEDSAVYLCASSPDGNRVGQPQHFGDGTRLSIL.

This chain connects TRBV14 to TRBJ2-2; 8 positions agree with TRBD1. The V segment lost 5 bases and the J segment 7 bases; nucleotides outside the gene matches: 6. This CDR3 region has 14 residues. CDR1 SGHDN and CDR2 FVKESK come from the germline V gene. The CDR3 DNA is TGTGCCAGCAGCGTTCGGACAGGGTTCGGGGAGCTGTTTTTT. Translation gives CASSVRTGFGELFF.